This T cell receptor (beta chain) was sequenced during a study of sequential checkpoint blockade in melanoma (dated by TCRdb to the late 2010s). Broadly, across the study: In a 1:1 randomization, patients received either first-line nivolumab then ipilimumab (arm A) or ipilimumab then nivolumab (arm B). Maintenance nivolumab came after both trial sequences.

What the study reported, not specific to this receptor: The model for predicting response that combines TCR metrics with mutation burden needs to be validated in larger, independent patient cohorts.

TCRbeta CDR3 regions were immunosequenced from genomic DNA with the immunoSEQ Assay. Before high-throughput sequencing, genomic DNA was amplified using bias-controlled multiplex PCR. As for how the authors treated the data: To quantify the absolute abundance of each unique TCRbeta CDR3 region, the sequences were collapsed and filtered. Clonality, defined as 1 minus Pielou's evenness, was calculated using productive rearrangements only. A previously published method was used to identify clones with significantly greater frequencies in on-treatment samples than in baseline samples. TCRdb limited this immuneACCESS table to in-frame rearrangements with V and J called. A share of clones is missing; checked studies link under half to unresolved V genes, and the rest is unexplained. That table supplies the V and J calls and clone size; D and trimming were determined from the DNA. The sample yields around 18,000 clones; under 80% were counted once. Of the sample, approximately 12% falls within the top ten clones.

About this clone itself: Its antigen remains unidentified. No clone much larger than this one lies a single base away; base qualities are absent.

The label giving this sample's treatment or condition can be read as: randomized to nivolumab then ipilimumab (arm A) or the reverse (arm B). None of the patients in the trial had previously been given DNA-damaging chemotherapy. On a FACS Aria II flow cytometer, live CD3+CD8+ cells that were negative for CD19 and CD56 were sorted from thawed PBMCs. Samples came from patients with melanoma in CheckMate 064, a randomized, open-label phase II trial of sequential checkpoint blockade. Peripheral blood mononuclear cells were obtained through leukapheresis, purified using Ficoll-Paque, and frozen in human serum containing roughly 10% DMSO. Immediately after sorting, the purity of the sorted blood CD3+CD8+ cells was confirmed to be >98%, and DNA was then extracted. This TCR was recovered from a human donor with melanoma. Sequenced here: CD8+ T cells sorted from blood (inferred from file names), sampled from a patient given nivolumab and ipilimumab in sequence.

The CDR3 protein is CASSLEGRGNNEQFF. The DNA sequence is given as TGCGCCAGCAGCTTGGAAGGGCGGGGGAACAATGAGCAGTTCTTC. Recombination linked TRBV5-1 to TRBJ2-1, with 7 bases in between that match TRBD2. From the cysteine up to the phenylalanine, the CDR3 has a length of 15 residues. Solely the CDR3 DNA is kept, with 45 bases framed from the first base. V loses 0 bases at its end and J loses 5 bases; junction bases beyond the gene matches: 5. Taken from the germline V gene, the CDR1 and CDR2 loops are SGHRS and YFSETQ.